This T cell receptor beta chain was captured in a study of cytomegalovirus exposure and HLA in healthy donors. Points from the study as a whole: Exclusion as indistinguishable affected some V segments, including TRBV6-2 and TRBV6-3. It was reported that the classifier diagnosed cytomegalovirus status with high specificity and sensitivity in both the original and validation cohorts.

The CDR3 contains 15 residues. Germline values: CDR1 LNHDA, CDR2 SQIVND (reference sequence). V was clipped by 6 bases and J by 2 bases, with 17 bases between them. Use of 60 Vbeta and 13 Jbeta primers characterized the PCR. Original data processing: In a later analysis, the count reached some 88 million unique TCR beta chains, with around 11 million shared. The repertoire was sequenced with immunoSEQ multiplex PCR; TCRdb's copy has only in-frame clones and lacks some. From that table come the V and J calls and clone size; the DNA was used to work out D and trimming. The table lists roughly 100,000 clones, 65% to 85% of them singletons, with about 5.5% in the top ten. Turning to this clone: Its antigen is still unknown.

Everyone who donated was a healthy bone marrow donor. This sequence joins TRBV19 and TRBJ2-7, with D tentatively TRBD1 (5 bases). The TCR was taken from a middle-aged man in good health and CMV-seropositive. The sample consisted of PBMCs. Here the CDR3 reads CASRNSQDIPYEQYF. In nucleotides, the CDR3 is TGTGCCAGTAGGAATTCTCAGGACATCCCCTACGAGCAGTACTTC.